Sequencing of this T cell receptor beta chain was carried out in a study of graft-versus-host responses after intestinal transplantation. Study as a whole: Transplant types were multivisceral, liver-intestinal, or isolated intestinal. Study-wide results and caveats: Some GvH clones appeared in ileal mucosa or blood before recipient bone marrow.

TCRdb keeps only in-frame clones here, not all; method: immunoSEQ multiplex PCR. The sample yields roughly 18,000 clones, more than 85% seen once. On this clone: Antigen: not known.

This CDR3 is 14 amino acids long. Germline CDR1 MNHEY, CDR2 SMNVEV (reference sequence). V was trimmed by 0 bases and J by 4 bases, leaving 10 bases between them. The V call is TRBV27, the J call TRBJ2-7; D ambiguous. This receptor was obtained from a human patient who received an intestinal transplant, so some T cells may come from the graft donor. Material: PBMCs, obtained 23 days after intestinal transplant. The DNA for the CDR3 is TGTGCCAGCAGTTTATCGAACGGGCCATACGAGCAGTACTTC. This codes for CASSLSNGPYEQYF.